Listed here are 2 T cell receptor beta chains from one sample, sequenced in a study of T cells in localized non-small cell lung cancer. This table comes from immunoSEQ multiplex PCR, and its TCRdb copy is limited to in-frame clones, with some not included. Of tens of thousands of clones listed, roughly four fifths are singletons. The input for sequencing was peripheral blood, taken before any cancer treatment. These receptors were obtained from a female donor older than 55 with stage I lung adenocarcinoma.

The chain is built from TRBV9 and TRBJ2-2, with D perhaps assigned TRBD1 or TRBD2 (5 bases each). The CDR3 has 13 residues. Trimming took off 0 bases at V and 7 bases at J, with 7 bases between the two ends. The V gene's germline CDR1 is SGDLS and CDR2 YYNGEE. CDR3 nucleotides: TGTGCCAGCAGCGTAGGGGGGAACGGGGAGCTGTTTTTT. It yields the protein CASSVGGNGELFF.

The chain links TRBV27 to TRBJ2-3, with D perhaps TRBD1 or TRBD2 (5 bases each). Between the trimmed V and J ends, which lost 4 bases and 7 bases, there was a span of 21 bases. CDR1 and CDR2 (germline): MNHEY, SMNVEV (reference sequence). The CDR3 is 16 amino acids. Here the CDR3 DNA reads TGTGCCAGCAGTTCCGGACAAAGGTCCCGGGGAAATACGCAGTATTTT. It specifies CASSSGQRSRGNTQYF.